Listed below are T cell receptor beta chains from one sample, sequenced in a study of beta chain features in type 1 diabetes. Here immunoSEQ multiplex PCR was the method, and the copy in TCRdb shows in-frame clones only, minus some. The sample contains around 46,000 clones, around 45% of which appear only once. Sequencing was done on a sample of stem cell memory CD4+ T cells from blood. The receptors shown here come from a man under 40 with type 1 diabetes. CDR3s include the opening cysteine and the closing phenylalanine or tryptophan. Fields, in order: CDR3 protein, CDR3 DNA, V gene, J gene, clone size, D gene. D genes are given only for firm matches. Some rows have no size entry. The others give once, few or many, or a class for an expanded clone.

CDR3aa: CASSPPGAGSIFNEQFF; CDR3nt: TGTGCCAGCTCACCCCCCGGCGCAGGGTCCATCTTCAATGAGCAGTTCTTC; v_gene: TRBV18; j_gene: TRBJ2-1; abundance: few; d_gene: .
CDR3aa: CAISGRTGTLNTEAFF; CDR3nt: TGTGCCATCAGTGGACGGACAGGGACCCTGAACACTGAAGCTTTCTTT; v_gene: TRBV10-3; j_gene: TRBJ1-1; abundance: .; d_gene: TRBD1
CDR3aa: CASSYGQAGGEQYF; CDR3nt: TGTGCCAGCAGTTATGGGCAGGCCGGAGGAGAGCAGTACTTC; v_gene: TRBV6-1; j_gene: TRBJ2-7; abundance: .; d_gene: .
CDR3aa: CASSLSWSSGNTIYF; CDR3nt: TGTGCCAGCAGCCTAAGCTGGAGCTCTGGAAACACCATATATTTT; v_gene: TRBV7-9; j_gene: TRBJ1-3; abundance: .; d_gene: .
CDR3aa: CASSYSGGGHYGYTF; CDR3nt: TGTGCCAGCAGTTACTCAGGGGGTGGTCACTATGGCTACACCTTC; v_gene: TRBV6-5; j_gene: TRBJ1-2; abundance: few; d_gene: .
CDR3aa: CASSERGQMGNTIYF; CDR3nt: TGTGCCAGCAGCGAGAGAGGCCAGATGGGAAACACCATATATTTT; v_gene: TRBV9; j_gene: TRBJ1-3; abundance: few; d_gene: .
CDR3aa: CAISLDASRTGEKLFF; CDR3nt: TGTGCCATCAGTTTGGACGCCTCGAGGACAGGAGAAAAACTGTTTTTT; v_gene: TRBV10-3; j_gene: TRBJ1-4; abundance: .; d_gene: TRBD1
CDR3aa: CASSSLAGYNEQFF; CDR3nt: TGTGCCAGCAGCTCACTAGCGGGGTACAATGAGCAGTTCTTC; v_gene: TRBV7-9; j_gene: TRBJ2-1; abundance: few; d_gene: TRBD2
CDR3aa: CASSGRRTSGRIYNEQFF; CDR3nt: TGTGCCAGCAGTGGACGGAGGACTAGCGGGAGGATATACAATGAGCAGTTCTTC; v_gene: TRBV28; j_gene: TRBJ2-1; abundance: once; d_gene: TRBD2
CDR3aa: CASSSPGQGYEQYF; CDR3nt: TGTGCCAGCAGCTCGCCGGGACAGGGATACGAGCAGTACTTC; v_gene: TRBV7-9; j_gene: TRBJ2-7; abundance: few; d_gene: TRBD1
CDR3aa: CATSRDNTQGYEKLFF; CDR3nt: TGTGCCACCAGCAGAGATAACACGCAGGGGTATGAAAAACTGTTTTTT; v_gene: TRBV15; j_gene: TRBJ1-4; abundance: .; d_gene: .
CDR3aa: CASSLFAETQYF; CDR3nt: TGTGCCAGCAGCTTATTTGCGGAGACCCAGTACTTC; v_gene: TRBV7-8; j_gene: TRBJ2-5; abundance: few; d_gene: .
CDR3aa: CASRDRGSLYEQYF; CDR3nt: TGTGCCAGCAGGGACAGAGGAAGCCTCTACGAGCAGTACTTC; v_gene: TRBV6-5; j_gene: TRBJ2-7; abundance: few; d_gene: .
CDR3aa: CASSLDRNTGELFF; CDR3nt: TGTGCCAGCAGCTTGGACAGGAACACCGGGGAGCTGTTTTTT; v_gene: TRBV7-9; j_gene: TRBJ2-2; abundance: .; d_gene: .
CDR3aa: CASSNLRGPQETQYF; CDR3nt: TGCGCCAGCAGCAACCTCAGGGGGCCGCAAGAGACCCAGTACTTC; v_gene: TRBV5-1; j_gene: TRBJ2-5; abundance: .; d_gene: TRBD1
CDR3aa: CASSGGAGDSYNEQFF; CDR3nt: TGCGCCAGCAGCGGCGGAGCGGGAGACTCCTACAATGAGCAGTTCTTC; v_gene: TRBV5-1; j_gene: TRBJ2-1; abundance: few; d_gene: TRBD2
CDR3aa: CASSSQREIFRYEQYF; CDR3nt: TGTGCCAGCAGCTCTCAGCGGGAGATATTCCGTTACGAGCAGTACTTC; v_gene: TRBV7-3; j_gene: TRBJ2-7; abundance: .; d_gene: TRBD2
CDR3aa: CASNSGRASKNIQYF; CDR3nt: TGTGCCAGCAATAGCGGGAGGGCCTCCAAAAACATTCAGTACTTC; v_gene: TRBV6-5; j_gene: TRBJ2-4; abundance: few; d_gene: TRBD2
CDR3aa: CAWSGGDRAANTEAFF; CDR3nt: TGTGCCTGGAGTGGAGGAGACAGGGCTGCGAACACTGAAGCTTTCTTT; v_gene: TRBV30; j_gene: TRBJ1-1; abundance: .; d_gene: TRBD1
CDR3aa: CASSQLDRGPQHF; CDR3nt: TGCGCCAGCAGCCAACTTGACAGGGGACCCCAGCATTTT; v_gene: TRBV4-1; j_gene: TRBJ1-5; abundance: .; d_gene: TRBD1
CDR3aa: CASSTRRTLTSTDTQYF; CDR3nt: TGTGCCAGCAGCACAAGAAGGACTCTCACTAGCACAGATACGCAGTATTTT; v_gene: TRBV11-1; j_gene: TRBJ2-3; abundance: .; d_gene: .
CDR3aa: CASSAGLAVYNEQFF; CDR3nt: TGTGCCAGCAGTGCAGGACTAGCGGTTTACAATGAGCAGTTCTTC; v_gene: TRBV6-1; j_gene: TRBJ2-1; abundance: .; d_gene: TRBD2
CDR3aa: CASNWQGRGRSDEQFF; CDR3nt: TGTGCCAGCAACTGGCAGGGCAGGGGAAGGTCGGATGAGCAGTTCTTC; v_gene: TRBV28; j_gene: TRBJ2-1; abundance: few; d_gene: .
CDR3aa: CASSYTRGTGELFF; CDR3nt: TGTGCCAGCAGTTACACTCGGGGAACCGGGGAGCTGTTTTTT; v_gene: TRBV25-1; j_gene: TRBJ2-2; abundance: few; d_gene: .
CDR3aa: CASNEGGYSYEQYF; CDR3nt: TGTGCCAGCAACGAGGGAGGATACTCCTACGAGCAGTACTTC; v_gene: TRBV27; j_gene: TRBJ2-7; abundance: .; d_gene: .
CDR3aa: CASRRTPNYEQYF; CDR3nt: TGTGCCAGCAGGAGGACTCCGAACTACGAGCAGTACTTC; v_gene: TRBV6-1; j_gene: TRBJ2-7; abundance: .; d_gene: .
CDR3aa: CSALRETQYF; CDR3nt: TGCAGTGCTCTCCGGGAGACCCAGTACTTC; v_gene: TRBV20-1; j_gene: TRBJ2-5; abundance: .; d_gene: .
CDR3aa: CASSENSGSNEQYF; CDR3nt: TGTGCCAGCAGTGAAAATAGCGGGAGCAACGAGCAGTACTTC; v_gene: TRBV2; j_gene: TRBJ2-7; abundance: once; d_gene: TRBD2
CDR3aa: CASRRLAGYEQYF; CDR3nt: TGTGCCAGCAGGCGACTAGCGGGGTACGAGCAGTACTTC; v_gene: TRBV28; j_gene: TRBJ2-7; abundance: few; d_gene: TRBD2
CDR3aa: CASSQDFGGYEQYF; CDR3nt: TGCGCCAGCAGCCAAGATTTCGGGGGCTACGAGCAGTACTTC; v_gene: TRBV4-3; j_gene: TRBJ2-7; abundance: .; d_gene: .
CDR3aa: CASSLLYTGELFF; CDR3nt: TGTGCCAGCAGCTTACTGTACACCGGGGAGCTGTTTTTT; v_gene: TRBV11-2; j_gene: TRBJ2-2; abundance: .; d_gene: .
CDR3aa: CASSFSSASSSYNEQFF; CDR3nt: TGTGCCAGCAGTTTCTCTAGCGCCTCTAGCTCCTACAATGAGCAGTTCTTC; v_gene: TRBV28; j_gene: TRBJ2-1; abundance: .; d_gene: .
CDR3aa: CASSLSGFQPQHF; CDR3nt: TGTGCCAGCAGCTTGAGCGGATTTCAGCCCCAGCATTTT; v_gene: TRBV7-9; j_gene: TRBJ1-5; abundance: .; d_gene: .
CDR3aa: CASSSDRGTDTQYF; CDR3nt: TGTGCCAGCAGTTCGGACAGGGGGACAGATACGCAGTATTTT; v_gene: TRBV2; j_gene: TRBJ2-3; abundance: .; d_gene: TRBD1
CDR3aa: CASSPRAGSSYEQYF; CDR3nt: TGCGCCAGCAGCCCCCGAGCGGGATCTAGCTACGAGCAGTACTTC; v_gene: TRBV4-3; j_gene: TRBJ2-7; abundance: few; d_gene: TRBD2
CDR3aa: CSARGEVSQYF; CDR3nt: TGCAGTGCTAGAGGCGAGGTCTCGCAGTACTTC; v_gene: TRBV20-1; j_gene: TRBJ2-7; abundance: .; d_gene: .
CDR3aa: CASSPAAGEAFF; CDR3nt: TGCGCCAGCAGCCCTGCCGCAGGGGAAGCTTTCTTT; v_gene: TRBV5-1; j_gene: TRBJ1-1; abundance: .; d_gene: .
CDR3aa: CASSPPEGSSYEQYF; CDR3nt: TGTGCCAGCAGCCCTCCTGAGGGAAGCTCCTACGAGCAGTACTTC; v_gene: TRBV7-2; j_gene: TRBJ2-7; abundance: .; d_gene: .
CDR3aa: CASSPPSVPHNEQFF; CDR3nt: TGTGCCAGCTCACCACCGTCAGTCCCCCACAATGAGCAGTTCTTC; v_gene: TRBV18; j_gene: TRBJ2-1; abundance: once; d_gene: .
CDR3aa: CASSLQGPLNIQYF; CDR3nt: TGTGCCAGCAGCTTACAGGGGCCTTTAAACATTCAGTACTTC; v_gene: TRBV11-2; j_gene: TRBJ2-4; abundance: .; d_gene: .
CDR3aa: CAIGAETQYF; CDR3nt: TGTGCCATCGGGGCAGAGACCCAGTACTTC; v_gene: TRBV10-3; j_gene: TRBJ2-5; abundance: few; d_gene: .